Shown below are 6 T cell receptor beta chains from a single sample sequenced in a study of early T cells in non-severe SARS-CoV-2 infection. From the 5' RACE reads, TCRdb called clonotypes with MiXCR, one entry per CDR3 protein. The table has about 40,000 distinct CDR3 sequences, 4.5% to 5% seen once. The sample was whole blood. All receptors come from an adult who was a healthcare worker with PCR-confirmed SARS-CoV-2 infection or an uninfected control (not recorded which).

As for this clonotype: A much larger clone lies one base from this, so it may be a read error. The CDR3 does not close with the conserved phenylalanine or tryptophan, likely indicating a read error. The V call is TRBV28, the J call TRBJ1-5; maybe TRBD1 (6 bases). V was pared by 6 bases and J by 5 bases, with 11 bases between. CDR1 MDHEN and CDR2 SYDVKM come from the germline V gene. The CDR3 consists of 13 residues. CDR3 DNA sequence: TGTGCCAGCAGGGTCCCAGGGGATCAGCCCCAGCATTCT. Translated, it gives CASRVPGDQPQHS.

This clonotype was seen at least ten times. The CDR3 loop is CAWSWESEQYF. Written as DNA, the CDR3 is TGTGCCTGGAGCTGGGAGAGCGAGCAGTACTTC. The chain carries TRBV30 and TRBJ2-7; a weak D match, TRBD2 (5 bases). Germline CDR1 GTSNPN, CDR2 SVGIG (reference sequence). The CDR3 covers 11 residues. Trimming left V 3 bases short and J 6 bases short, with 9 bases between. Based on the CDR3 plus reference TRBV30 and TRBJ2-7, the full variable domain is SQTIHQWPATLVQPVGSPLSLECTVEGTSNPNLYWYRQAAGRGLQLLFYSVGIGQISSEVPQNLSASRPQDRQFILSSKKLLLSDSGFYLCAWSWESEQYFGPGTRLTVT.

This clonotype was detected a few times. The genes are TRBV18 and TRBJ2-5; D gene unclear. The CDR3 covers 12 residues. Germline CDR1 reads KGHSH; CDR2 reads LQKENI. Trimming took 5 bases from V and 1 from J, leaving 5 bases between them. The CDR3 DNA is TGTGCCAGCTCAGTGGCCCAAGAGACCCAGTACTTC. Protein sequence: CASSVAQETQYF.

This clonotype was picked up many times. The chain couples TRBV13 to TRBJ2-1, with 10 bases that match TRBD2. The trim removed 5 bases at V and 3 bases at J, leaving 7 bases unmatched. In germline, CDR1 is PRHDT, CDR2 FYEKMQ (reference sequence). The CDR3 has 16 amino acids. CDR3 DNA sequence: TGTGCCAGCAGCAGATTAGGACTAGCGGACTACAATGAGCAGTTCTTC. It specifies CASSRLGLADYNEQFF.

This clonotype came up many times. The CDR3 DNA sequence: TGTGCCAGCAGCTTAGGGACAGGAGCTAGCACAGATACGCAGTATTTT. This translates into CASSLGTGASTDTQYF. The genes are TRBV7-9 and TRBJ2-3, with TRBD1 matching over 7 bases. The CDR3 length is 16 residues. The ends lost 1 base at V and 0 bases at J; junction bases unmatched: 4. Germline V gene sequence: CDR1 SEHNR, CDR2 FQNEAQ (reference sequence).

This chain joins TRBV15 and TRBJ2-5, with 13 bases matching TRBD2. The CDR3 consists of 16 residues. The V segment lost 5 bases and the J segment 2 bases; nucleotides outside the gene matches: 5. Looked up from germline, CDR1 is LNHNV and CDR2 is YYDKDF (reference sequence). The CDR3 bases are TGTGCCACCAGCGGGGGACTAGCGGGGCCACAAGAGACCCAGTACTTC. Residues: CATSGGLAGPQETQYF.